The 5 T cell receptor beta chains in this list originate from one sample, sequenced in a study of identical twins. TCRdb used MiXCR to reprocess the 5' RACE reads, holding one entry per CDR3 protein. The repertoire includes about 520,000 distinct CDR3 sequences, roughly a fifth of them detected once, and about 0.93% sits in the top ten. These records were also assigned to another study, of T cells expressing NK-cell markers.

The sample was CD4+ T cells sorted from blood. The origin of the receptors is a woman aged 18 to 35 in good health.

This clonotype was found once. The V and J genes are TRBV20-1 and TRBJ2-2; TRBD1 is a possible D gene (5 bases). V gave up 1 base and J gave up 6 bases, with 15 bases separating them. The CDR3 length is 15 residues. CDR1 DFQATT and CDR2 SNEGSKA come from the germline V gene (reference sequence). CDR3 nucleotides: TGCAGTGCTAGAGGGCTCGACAGCAGACCCGGGGAGCTGTTTTTT. Its translation: CSARGLDSRPGELFF.

This clonotype has just a few counts. The chain recombines TRBV6-1 with TRBJ2-4, with D unresolved. The germline V gene encodes CDR1 MNHNS and CDR2 SASEGT. CDR3 size: 14 residues. Trimming took off 2 bases at V and 0 bases at J, with 5 bases between the two ends. The DNA for the CDR3 is TGTGCCAGCAGTGAACCAGTAGCCAAAAACATTCAGTACTTC. It translates to CASSEPVAKNIQYF.

The genes are TRBV12-3 or TRBV12-4 and TRBJ1-1; D uncertain. V was cut by 6 bases and J by 6 bases, with 11 bases left in between. This CDR3 has 12 residues. CDR3 residues: CASRLVGAEAFF. The DNA of the CDR3 is TGTGCCAGCAGGTTGGTGGGCGCTGAAGCTTTCTTT.

In this sample, this clonotype turned up many times. V is TRBV6-1 and J is TRBJ2-1; D ambiguous. Germline lookup yields CDR1 MNHNS and CDR2 SASEGT. Trimming removed 2 bases from V and 12 bases from J, with 8 bases in between. This CDR3 has 11 residues. CDR3 DNA: TGTGCCAGCAGTGAAAGGAATACGCAGTTCTTC. It codes for CASSERNTQFF.

This clonotype showed up just a few times. The chain has TRBV12-3 or TRBV12-4 and TRBJ2-7; 7 nucleotides agree with TRBD2. Unmatched junction bases numbered 5, after V lost 6 bases and J lost 3 bases. The CDR3 covers 13 residues. CDR3 loop: CASSRGDYYEQYF. The CDR3 DNA is TGTGCCAGCAGCCGGGGGGACTACTACGAGCAGTACTTC.